This T cell receptor beta chain was captured by sequencing in a study of blood T cells in healthy people across ages. This clonotype has a handful of counts. Germline V CDR1 and CDR2: SGHTA, FQGNSA. The CDR3 is 15 amino acids. With 3 bases removed from V and 0 bases from J, the gap between germline ends came to 12 bases. Using a J-beta primer mix together with a sample-barcoded 5' primer, a second PCR was run for roughly 6 to 11 cycles. From the 5' RACE reads, TCRdb called clonotypes with MiXCR, one entry per CDR3 protein. Of about 970,000 distinct CDR3 sequences listed, approximately 50% were seen once; the top ten hold over 20%.

The gene calls are TRBV7-2 and TRBJ2-7; D may be TRBD2 (5 bases). The sample was blood. This TCR was recovered from a woman aged 55-69 years in good health. In DNA, the CDR3 is TGTGCCAGCAGCTTGCAACGGGGTGCCTCCTACGAGCAGTACTTC. Residues: CASSLQRGASYEQYF. The complete variable domain, with remaining parts taken from reference TRBV7-2 and TRBJ2-7, reads GAGVSQSPSNKVTEKGKDVELRCDPISGHTALYWYRQSLGQGLEFLIYFQGNSAPDKSGLPSDRFSAERTGGSVSTLTIQRTQQEDSAVYLCASSLQRGASYEQYFGPGTRLTVT.